Sequencing of this T cell receptor beta chain was carried out in a study of cytomegalovirus exposure and HLA in healthy donors. Study-level background: Counted in an early data release were about 86 million unique TCRs from HLA-typed donors.

This clone was observed a handful of times. Its antigen is not known. The study ran its PCR with 60 Vbeta and 13 Jbeta primers. Using immunoSEQ multiplex PCR, the repertoire was profiled, and TCRdb retains in-frame clones only, with some absent. The table records about 90,000 clones, more than 70% of them present only once. V was trimmed by 6 bases and J by 2 bases, leaving 13 bases between them. From germline, CDR1 is MNHEY and CDR2 SMNVEV (reference sequence). The CDR3 totals 15 residues. General study findings and limits: The authors enumerated 150 to 200 TCR beta chains as linked to cytomegalovirus. A later analysis revealed that TCR association rates differed between HLA loci, peaking at DRB1 and bottoming out at HLA-C.

The rearrangement uses TRBV27 and TRBJ2-2; D possibly corresponds to TRBD2 (5 bases). The sample taken for sequencing was PBMCs. This sequence was found in an older woman in good health and CMV-seropositive. CDR3 region: CASRRGSANTGELFF. The CDR3 DNA reads as TGTGCCAGCAGAAGAGGGAGCGCTAACACCGGGGAGCTGTTTTTT.